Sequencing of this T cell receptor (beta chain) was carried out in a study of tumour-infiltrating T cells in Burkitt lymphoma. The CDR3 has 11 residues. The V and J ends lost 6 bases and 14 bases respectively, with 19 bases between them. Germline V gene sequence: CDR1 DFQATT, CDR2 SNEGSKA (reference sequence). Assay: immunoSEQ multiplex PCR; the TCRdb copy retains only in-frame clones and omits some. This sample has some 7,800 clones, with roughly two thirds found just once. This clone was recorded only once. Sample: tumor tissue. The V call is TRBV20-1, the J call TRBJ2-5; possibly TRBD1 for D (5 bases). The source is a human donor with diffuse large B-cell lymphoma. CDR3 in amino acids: CSAKSGHGAYF. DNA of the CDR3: TGCAGTGCCAAGTCCGGACACGGAGCTTACTTC.